Sequencing of this TCR beta chain was carried out in a study of Graves' ophthalmopathy and Graves' hyperthyroidism. Findings of the study overall: Sensitivity reached roughly 70% and specificity around 76% when the model predicted ophthalmopathy progression. The majority of expanded thyroid clonotypes above 0.001 frequency also occurred in blood. Ophthalmopathy could be told apart from stable hyperthyroidism by a 13-signature model (87.88% sensitivity, about 81% specificity).

This CDR3 has 13 amino acids. The germline V gene encodes CDR1 SGHAT and CDR2 FQNNGV. Note on this clonotype: As yet, its antigen is unknown. Germline is not matched at one junction end, which may reflect a read error.

RNA transcripts were the source from which TCR beta CDR3 regions were amplified. RT-PCR with HTBI primers came first, then second-round multiplex PCR. TCRdb reprocessed the multiplex PCR reads with MiXCR, giving one entry per CDR3 protein. Here the sample spans roughly 700,000 distinct CDR3 sequences, 40% being singletons. None of the included patients had other autoimmune diseases, uncontrolled infections, pregnancy or lactation, as these led to exclusion. This receptor was obtained from an adult man with Graves' ophthalmopathy. This chain joins TRBV11-2 and TRBJ2-5; D might be TRBD1 (5 bases). Sequencing was done on a sample of peripheral blood. The CDR3 loop is CASSLERQLAQYF. CDR3 in DNA: TGTGCCAGCAGTTTAGAAAGACAGCTTGCCCAGTACTTC. The entire variable domain, with the rest obtained from reference TRBV11-2 and TRBJ2-5, is as follows: EAGVAQSPRYKIIEKRQSVAFWCNPISGHATLYWYQQILGQGPKLLIQFQNNGVVDDSQLPKDRFSAERLKGVDSTLKIQPAKLEDSAVYLCASSLERQLAQYFGPGTRLLVL.